A single sample gave rise to the 26 T cell receptor beta chains below, sequenced in a study of blood T cells in healthy people across ages. A second PCR, run for about 7 to 11 cycles, used a sample-barcoded 5' primer plus a J-beta primer mix. TCRdb re-analysed the 5' RACE reads in MiXCR, keeping a single row per CDR3 protein. The sample carries about 1.5 million distinct CDR3 sequences, 40% to 45% recorded once. The sequenced material came from blood. All receptors derive from a woman aged 18-29 years in good health.

CDR3 amino acids: CAISGQNYEQYF. In DNA form, the CDR3 reads TGTGCCATCAGTGGACAAAACTACGAGCAGTACTTC. The V call is TRBV10-3, the J call TRBJ2-5, with D unresolved. The end of the DNA fits TRBJ2-7 better, so the J call may be wrong. The CDR3 is made up of 12 amino acids. Germline V gene sequence: CDR1 ENHRY, CDR2 SYGVKD.

The rearrangement links TRBV9 to TRBJ2-7; 7 nucleotides match TRBD2. Germline CDR1 and CDR2: SGDLS and YYNGEE. CDR3 size: 16 residues. V gave up 3 bases and J gave up 7 bases; unmatched junction bases: 16. CDR3: CASSAQPGGSYNEQYF. The CDR3 nucleotides read TGTGCCAGCAGCGCCCAGCCGGGCGGGAGTTACAATGAGCAGTACTTC.

V usage is TRBV5-1 and J usage is TRBJ1-1; TRBD1 might be the D (6 bases). Trimming removed 0 bases from V and 4 bases from J, with 13 bases in between. The germline V gene has CDR1 SGHRS and CDR2 YFSETQ. The CDR3 loop spans 15 amino acids. The CDR3, as DNA: TGCGCCAGCAGCTTGGAGCACAGGGTGGTCACTGAAGCTTTCTTT. Protein product: CASSLEHRVVTEAFF.

The chain combines TRBV7-9 with TRBJ1-1; D is undetermined. Trimming cost V 5 bases and J 5 bases, with 18 bases left between them. This CDR3 is built from 15 residues. Germline V gives CDR1 SEHNR, CDR2 FQNEAQ (reference sequence). CDR3 protein: CASSPVDGRWTEAFF. CDR3 DNA sequence: TGTGCCAGCAGCCCAGTAGACGGCAGATGGACTGAAGCTTTCTTT.

The V call is TRBV7-9, the J call TRBJ1-1; no clear D. CDR3 length: 13 amino acids. Looked up from germline, CDR1 is SEHNR and CDR2 is FQNEAQ (reference sequence). The germline V and J ends were trimmed by 7 bases and 8 bases, with 17 bases remaining between them. CDR3 region: CASKGRNSPEAFF. CDR3 nucleotides: TGTGCCAGCAAAGGTCGGAATAGTCCGGAAGCTTTCTTT.

The chain is built from TRBV5-1 and TRBJ2-2; D unclear. Deletions cut 6 bases from V and 0 bases from J, with 9 bases between. This CDR3 is built from 14 residues. Germline values: CDR1 SGHRS, CDR2 YFSETQ. CDR3 loop: CASKTASNTGELFF. The CDR3, as DNA: TGCGCCAGCAAGACGGCCTCGAACACCGGGGAGCTGTTTTTT. Filled out from reference TRBV5-1 and TRBJ2-2, the complete variable domain reads KAGVTQTPRYLIKTRGQQVTLSCSPISGHRSVSWYQQTPGQGLQFLFEYFSETQRNKGNFPGRFSGRQFSNSRSEMNVSTLELGDSALYLCASKTASNTGELFFGEGSRLTVL.

V gene TRBV6-2 or TRBV6-3 combines with J gene TRBJ2-1; maybe TRBD2 (6 bases). The V end was cut by 9 bases, the J end by 6 bases, with 9 bases between. CDR1 is MNHEY and CDR2 is SVGEGT in the germline V gene. This CDR3 comprises 11 residues. In DNA, the CDR3 is TGTGCCAGTCAGCGGGCCAATGAGCAGTTCTTC. The encoded protein is CASQRANEQFF.

The chain recombines TRBV10-3 with TRBJ1-1; 7 bases agree with TRBD1. CDR1 ENHRY and CDR2 SYGVKD come from the germline V gene. There are 15 residues in the CDR3. V lost 5 bases, J lost 3 bases, and 9 bases stayed unmatched. The CDR3 DNA sequence: TGTGCCATCAGTTTAGGGGGCAGTACGGACACTGAAGCTTTCTTT. Protein: CAISLGGSTDTEAFF.

The chain has TRBV15 and TRBJ2-1; 11 positions match TRBD2. The CDR3 is 19 residues long. With V trimmed by 0 bases and J by 10 bases, 17 bases remained unmatched. The germline V gene has CDR1 LNHNV and CDR2 YYDKDF (reference sequence). The CDR3 loop is CATSRELRNQLAGEWEQFF. The DNA of the CDR3 is TGTGCCACCAGCAGAGAACTTAGAAACCAACTAGCGGGGGAGTGGGAGCAGTTCTTC.

J is TRBJ2-7 and V is TRBV10-3; unclear D gene. V lost 4 bases and J lost 2, with 12 bases in between. This CDR3 is built from 14 residues. Germline loops: CDR1 ENHRY, CDR2 SYGVKD. The CDR3 coding sequence is TGTGCCATCAGTGGGTCAGGCCGCGCCTACGAGCAGTACTTC. This encodes CAISGSGRAYEQYF.

This clonotype has a handful of counts. The J gene is TRBJ2-7, the V gene TRBV3-1, with 11 bases fitting TRBD2. CDR1 and CDR2 (germline): LGHDT, YNNKEL (reference sequence). The CDR3 consists of 14 residues. The J segment lost 6 bases and the V segment lost 4 bases, leaving 5 bases of the junction unmatched. The CDR3 DNA reads TGTGCCAGCAGCCTTAGCGGGGGGGATTTCGAGCAGTACTTC. This translates into CASSLSGGDFEQYF.

This clonotype was seen a handful of times. The rearrangement uses TRBV7-8 and TRBJ1-5, with D possibly being TRBD1 (6 bases). The CDR3 consists of 15 residues. Looked up from germline, CDR1 is SGHVS and CDR2 is FQNEAQ. V was cut by 5 bases and J by 5 bases, with 16 bases left in between. CDR3 sequence reads: CASSQGSGGHQPQHF. The CDR3 coding sequence is TGTGCCAGCAGCCAAGGTAGCGGGGGCCATCAGCCCCAGCATTTT.

This clonotype was observed a handful of times. The chain is built from TRBV5-1 and TRBJ2-3; maybe TRBD2 (6 bases). Germline V gene sequence: CDR1 SGHRS, CDR2 YFSETQ. V gave up 0 bases and J gave up 4 bases, with 15 bases separating them. CDR3 length: 16 residues. The DNA for the CDR3 is TGCGCCAGCAGCTTGGTTCTAGGGACTTACCCAGATACGCAGTATTTT. This codes for CASSLVLGTYPDTQYF.

The chain links TRBV12-3 or TRBV12-4 to TRBJ1-1; D remains unclear. V lost 8 bases and J 1 base, leaving 11 bases between the germline ends. This CDR3 has 13 residues. CDR3 coding DNA: TGTGCCAGCTGGGCGATCCGGAACACTGAAGCTTTCTTT. It is translated as CASWAIRNTEAFF.

The chain carries TRBV20-1 and TRBJ1-1; 7 nucleotides match TRBD1. CDR1 DFQATT and CDR2 SNEGSKA come from the germline V gene (reference sequence). V shed 7 bases, J shed 7 bases, and the junction held 6 bases outside the gene matches. The CDR3 runs to 11 residues. For the CDR3, the DNA is TGCAGTGGTAGGGGGCCAGTTGAAGCTTTCTTT. Translated: CSGRGPVEAFF.

The genes are TRBV10-3 and TRBJ1-1, with 7 nucleotides matching TRBD1. This CDR3 comprises 13 residues. The V segment lost 9 bases and the J segment 6 bases; nucleotides outside the gene matches: 10. Per germline, CDR1 ENHRY and CDR2 SYGVKD. The CDR3 here is CAITWTGSSEAFF. The CDR3 DNA is TGTGCCATTACGTGGACAGGATCCTCTGAAGCTTTCTTT.

This clonotype was counted a few times. This chain uses TRBV13 with TRBJ2-7; 9 bases line up with TRBD2. The germline V gene has CDR1 PRHDT and CDR2 FYEKMQ (reference sequence). Trimming at V came to 1 base and at J to 10 bases, leaving 8 bases not matched to a gene. The CDR3 totals 14 residues. CDR3 residues: CASSLDGRGGSQYF. For the CDR3, the DNA is TGTGCCAGCAGCTTAGATGGGCGGGGGGGCTCCCAGTACTTC.

CDR3 sequence reads: CASSQAIRTSSTDTQYF. The CDR3 DNA reads TGCGCCAGCAGCCAAGCAATCAGGACTTCTAGCACAGATACGCAGTATTTT. V usage is TRBV4-1 and J usage is TRBJ2-3; tentative D call: TRBD2 (5 bases). There are 17 residues in the CDR3. Trimming shortened V by 1 base and J by 0 bases, and 14 bases separated the two germline ends. Germline V gene lookup returns CDR1 MGHRA and CDR2 YSYEKL.

The chain joins TRBV4-3 to TRBJ1-2; unclear D gene. CDR1 is LGHNA, CDR2 YSLEER, per germline. V was clipped by 0 bases and J by 5 bases, with 16 bases between them. The length of the CDR3 is 16 residues. CDR3 DNA: TGCGCCAGCAGCCAAGATTCCGGAGCCTATCTATATGGCTACACCTTC. Translated, it gives CASSQDSGAYLYGYTF.

Details on this clonotype: One junction end does not reproduce the germline sequence, and a read error may be involved. V is TRBV5-6 and J is TRBJ1-2; D might be TRBD1 (5 bases). CDR3 size: 14 residues. Germline CDR1 reads SGHDT; CDR2 reads YYEEEE. CDR3: CVSSLGEIGDGYTF. In nucleotides, the CDR3 is TGTGTCAGCAGCTTAGGGGAGATTGGCGATGGCTACACCTTC.

J is TRBJ2-7 and V is TRBV29-1; D might be TRBD1 (6 bases). Germline-derived CDR1 and CDR2 are SQVTM and ANQGSEA. The V end was cut by 6 bases, the J end by 8 bases, with 20 bases between. The CDR3 is 13 amino acids. Written as DNA, the CDR3 is TGCAGCGTCGTGGACAGTTCGAACTTCAAGCAGTACTTC. Protein sequence: CSVVDSSNFKQYF.

The V gene is TRBV4-2, the J gene TRBJ2-1; the match to TRBD2 covers 7 bases. V lost 0 bases, J lost 10 bases, and 6 bases stayed unmatched. This CDR3 has 14 amino acids. The germline gives CDR1 LGHNA, CDR2 YNFKEQ. The CDR3 DNA reads as TGTGCCAGCAGCCAAGATCGTAGCGGGCCAGAGCAGTTCTTC. It encodes CASSQDRSGPEQFF.

This sequence joins TRBV18 and TRBJ2-5, with TRBD1 identical over 9 bases. Germline V gives CDR1 KGHSH, CDR2 LQKENI. V lost 1 base to trimming and J lost 3 bases; unmatched junction nucleotides: 6. This CDR3 contains 16 residues. CDR3 sequence: CASSPLGQGYKETQYF. In nucleotides, the CDR3 is TGTGCCAGCTCACCACTCGGACAGGGGTACAAAGAGACCCAGTACTTC.

This clonotype turned up a few times. The J gene is TRBJ2-7, the V gene TRBV20-1; 11 positions agree with TRBD2. The CDR3 length is 14 residues. The V gene's germline CDR1 is DFQATT and CDR2 SNEGSKA (reference sequence). The trim removed 3 bases at V and 2 bases at J, leaving 3 bases unmatched. CDR3 coding DNA: TGCAGTGCTAGTTCACTAGCGGGAGCCTACGAGCAGTACTTC. Its protein is CSASSLAGAYEQYF.

This clonotype was seen more than once but under ten times. The rearrangement joins TRBV15 to TRBJ1-1, with no clear D. Trimming left V 0 bases short and J 3 bases short, with 5 bases between. Germline CDR1 reads LNHNV; CDR2 reads YYDKDF (reference sequence). The CDR3 consists of 13 residues. The CDR3 nucleotides read TGTGCCACCAGCAGAGATTGGGACACTGAAGCTTTCTTT. Amino acids: CATSRDWDTEAFF.

This chain uses TRBV28 with TRBJ1-3, with D uncertain. This CDR3 spans 14 amino acids. V lost 0 bases, J lost 3 bases, and 6 bases lay in between. The germline gives CDR1 MDHEN, CDR2 SYDVKM. CDR3 region: CASSLWAVGNTIYF. In DNA, the CDR3 is TGTGCCAGCAGTTTATGGGCAGTTGGAAACACCATATATTTT.